This TCR beta chain was sequenced in a study of blood T cells in healthy people across ages. Study-level points and caveats: Per million T cells, TCR beta diversity dropped about linearly as age rose.

Sample-barcoded 5' priming and a J-beta primer mix drove a second PCR of 7 to 11 cycles. TCRdb re-called the 5' RACE reads with MiXCR, one entry per CDR3 protein. In the table there are about 1.5 million distinct CDR3 sequences, approximately 43% of which are singletons. Trimming took 1 base from V and 5 from J, leaving 13 bases between them. CDR1 and CDR2 (germline): LGHDT, YNNKEL (reference sequence). There are 15 residues in the CDR3. Of note for this clonotype: Antigen specificity is unknown.

The chain combines TRBV3-1 with TRBJ2-3; D remains ambiguous. Input material: blood. The receptor was derived from a woman aged 18 to 35 in good health. The CDR3 DNA sequence: TGTGCCAGCAGCCAAGCCCCGCTGTTGGTAGATACGCAGTATTTT. Translated, it gives CASSQAPLLVDTQYF.